This TCR beta chain is from a study of cytomegalovirus exposure and HLA in healthy donors. General observations from the study: When analyzed later, a missense DCLRE1C variant was found to be linked to TCR beta V- and J-gene trimming. The dataset shows that most TCR sequences were rare, while some public TCRs occurred in many donors.

All the people who gave samples were healthy bone marrow donors. The PCR had 60 Vbeta and 13 Jbeta primers. Repertoires were generated with immunoSEQ multiplex PCR, while TCRdb's copy carries only in-frame clones and drops some. The specimen's table records 60,000 to 65,000 clones. On this clone: Its cognate antigen is unknown.

This TCR was sampled from a woman younger than 35 in good health and CMV-seronegative. Sequencing was done on a sample of PBMCs.

Here the CDR3 reads CASSVVVSAGDLDGYTF. CDR3 bases: TGTGCCAGCAGCGTAGTAGTGTCCGCAGGGGACCTGGATGGCTACACCTTC. The V gene is TRBV9, the J gene TRBJ1-2; maybe TRBD1 (6 bases). V was trimmed by 0 bases and J by 6 bases, leaving 21 bases between them. Germline CDR1 and CDR2: SGDLS and YYNGEE. This CDR3 has 17 amino acids.